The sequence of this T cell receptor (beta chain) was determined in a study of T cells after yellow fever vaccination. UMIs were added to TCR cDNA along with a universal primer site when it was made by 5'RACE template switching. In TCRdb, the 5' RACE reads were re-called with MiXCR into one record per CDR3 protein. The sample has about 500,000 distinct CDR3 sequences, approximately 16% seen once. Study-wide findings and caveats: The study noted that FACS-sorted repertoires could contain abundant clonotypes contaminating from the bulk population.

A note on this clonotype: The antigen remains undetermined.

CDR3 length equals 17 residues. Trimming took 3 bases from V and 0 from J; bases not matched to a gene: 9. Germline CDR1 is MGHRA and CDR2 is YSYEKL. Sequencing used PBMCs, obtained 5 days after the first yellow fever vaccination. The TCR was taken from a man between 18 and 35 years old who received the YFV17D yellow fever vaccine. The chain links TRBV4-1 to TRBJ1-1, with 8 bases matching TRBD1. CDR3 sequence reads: CASSHATGAGMNTEAFF. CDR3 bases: TGCGCCAGCAGCCACGCGACAGGGGCAGGGATGAACACTGAAGCTTTCTTT.